A selection of T cell receptor beta chains follows, all from one sample in a study of vaccination and CD4 T cells after COVID-19. Using its own MiXCR run on the PCR reads, TCRdb lists one record per CDR3 protein. The data contain some 7,000 distinct CDR3 sequences, around 45% of them singletons. No antigens are known for them. Sequencing input: CD4+ T cells from blood, cultured in vitro. These receptors came from a human donor who had recovered from COVID-19. Each CDR3 is given with its conserved first and last residue. D genes are given only for firm matches. The size field is filled for only some rows; it gives once, few, many or a size class.

v_call	clone_size	j_call	d_call	cdr3_aa	cdr3_nt
TRBV10-3	.	TRBJ1-1	.	CAISSRTWGDTEAFF	TGTGCCATCAGTTCCCGGACATGGGGCGACACTGAAGCTTTCTTT
TRBV5-1	.	TRBJ2-3	.	CASSFRVPTDTQYF	TGCGCCAGCAGCTTCCGGGTACCCACAGATACGCAGTATTTT
TRBV27	.	TRBJ2-2	.	CASSLAGRLTNTGELFF	TGTGCCAGCAGTTTGGCGGGTAGACTTACTAACACCGGGGAGCTGTTTTTT
TRBV7-8	few	TRBJ1-5	.	CASSSGFGGSNQPQHF	TGTGCCAGCAGCTCAGGATTTGGGGGAAGCAATCAGCCCCAGCATTTT
TRBV2	.	TRBJ2-7	.	CASSVDSYTYEQYF	TGTGCCAGCAGTGTTGATAGCTATACCTACGAGCAGTACTTC
TRBV7-2	.	TRBJ1-6	.	CASSLRGNSPLHF	TGTGCCAGCAGCTTAAGGGGCAACTCACCCCTCCACTTT
TRBV7-9	.	TRBJ2-1	TRBD2	CASSSGRLWNEQFF	TGTGCCAGCAGCAGCGGGAGGCTCTGGAATGAGCAGTTCTTC
TRBV20-1	medium-sized	TRBJ1-2	TRBD1	CSAWTGGIYGYTF	TGCAGTGCTTGGACAGGGGGAATCTATGGCTACACCTTC
TRBV20-1	.	TRBJ2-5	.	CSARGGYQETQYF	TGCAGTGCTAGAGGAGGTTACCAAGAGACCCAGTACTTC
TRBV5-4	few	TRBJ2-7	TRBD2	CASSLVLAGALGEQYF	TGTGCCAGCAGCTTGGTACTAGCGGGAGCTTTGGGCGAGCAGTACTTC
TRBV27	.	TRBJ1-1	TRBD1	CASRAPHRGNTEAFF	TGTGCCAGCCGGGCCCCCCACAGGGGGAACACTGAAGCTTTCTTT
TRBV20-1	few	TRBJ1-1	.	CSAYHRVGMNTEAFF	TGCAGTGCTTACCACAGGGTAGGCATGAACACTGAAGCTTTCTTT
TRBV6-2/TRBV6-3	once	TRBJ2-7	.	CASTLGYRTEQYF	TGTGCCAGCACCCTAGGCTACAGAACCGAGCAGTACTTC
TRBV15	few	TRBJ1-2	.	CATSRAGSVGSNYGYTF	TGTGCCACCAGCAGAGCAGGGAGCGTAGGATCTAACTATGGCTACACCTTC
TRBV7-8	few	TRBJ2-5	.	CASIELGRSKETQYF	TGTGCCAGCATCGAATTAGGTCGATCGAAAGAGACCCAGTACTTC
TRBV2	.	TRBJ2-7	.	CASSVGAWGTETPYEQYF	TGTGCCAGCAGTGTCGGTGCGTGGGGGACCGAGACCCCCTACGAGCAGTACTTC
TRBV27	.	TRBJ1-5	.	CASSFYGFGGQPQHF	TGTGCCAGCAGTTTTTATGGGTTTGGGGGTCAGCCCCAGCATTTT
TRBV7-3	.	TRBJ2-2	.	CASRVESNTGELFF	TGTGCCAGCCGAGTTGAGAGTAACACCGGGGAGCTGTTTTTT
TRBV5-1	.	TRBJ1-6	TRBD1	CASSSLSRQGGNSPLHF	TGCGCCAGCAGCTCGCTATCCCGACAGGGAGGAAATTCACCCCTCCACTTT
TRBV6-1	once	TRBJ1-3	TRBD1	CASSALGQGGNTICF	TGTGCCAGCAGTGCCCTAGGACAGGGTGGAAACACCATATGTTTT
TRBV20-1	few	TRBJ2-3	TRBD2	CSARDRGTSGRAVNTQYF	TGCAGTGCTAGAGACCGAGGGACTAGCGGGAGGGCGGTGAATACGCAGTATTTT
TRBV2	few	TRBJ2-1	.	CASSEPLAISNEQFF	TGTGCCAGCAGCGAACCTCTAGCGATCTCCAATGAGCAGTTCTTC
TRBV10-3	.	TRBJ1-4	.	CAISEQRGANEKLFF	TGTGCCATCAGTGAGCAGCGGGGGGCAAATGAAAAACTGTTTTTT
TRBV7-9	.	TRBJ1-1	.	CASSFLVGGNTEAFF	TGTGCCAGCAGCTTTCTCGTGGGAGGAAACACTGAAGCTTTCTTT
TRBV27	once	TRBJ2-1	.	CASSFRMPSTEWNEQFF	TGTGCCAGCAGTTTCAGAATGCCATCGACGGAGTGGAATGAGCAGTTCTTC
TRBV6-1	few	TRBJ2-5	.	CASTSLGGETQYF	TGTGCCAGCACCTCGCTGGGGGGAGAGACCCAGTACTTC
TRBV20-1	few	TRBJ1-2	.	CSARGTDYYGYTF	TGCAGTGCTAGAGGGACGGATTACTATGGCTACACCTTC
TRBV2	few	TRBJ1-5	.	CASSVPPWPQHF	TGTGCCAGCAGTGTCCCCCCTTGGCCCCAGCATTTT
TRBV11-3	.	TRBJ2-1	TRBD2	CASSPRGAGSRFDEQFF	TGTGCCAGCAGCCCCCGTGGAGCGGGAAGTAGGTTCGATGAGCAGTTCTTC
TRBV29-1	.	TRBJ2-3	TRBD2	CSVSTSGRSDTQYF	TGCAGCGTTTCGACTAGCGGGAGGTCGGATACGCAGTATTTT
TRBV11-2	.	TRBJ2-7	.	CASSYYGGSYEQYF	TGTGCCAGCAGCTACTACGGGGGCTCCTACGAGCAGTACTTC
TRBV7-9	hyperexpanded	TRBJ1-2	TRBD1	CASSLGQGFGYTF	TGTGCCAGCAGCCTTGGACAGGGGTTTGGCTACACCTTC
TRBV7-3	.	TRBJ1-1	.	CASSYLGGLNTEAFF	TGTGCCAGCAGCTACCTGGGAGGCTTGAACACTGAAGCTTTCTTT
TRBV11-3	.	TRBJ2-5	.	CASSLDNAVETQYF	TGTGCCAGCAGCTTAGATAATGCAGTGGAGACCCAGTACTTC
TRBV25-1	few	TRBJ2-5	.	CASSDGGRRVSETQYF	TGTGCCAGCAGTGACGGGGGACGGAGGGTATCAGAGACCCAGTACTTC
TRBV7-7	few	TRBJ2-5	.	CASSLGIQETQYF	TGTGCTAGCAGCCTGGGGATCCAGGAGACCCAGTACTTC
TRBV7-9	few	TRBJ1-3	.	CASSRNTIYF	TGTGCCAGCAGCCGAAACACCATATATTTT
TRBV5-1	once	TRBJ2-6	.	CASKVRAGANVLTF	TGCGCCAGCAAGGTGAGGGCTGGGGCCAACGTCCTGACTTTC
TRBV12-3/TRBV12-4	.	TRBJ2-7	TRBD1	CASSLTLLTGPTYEQYF	TGTGCCAGCAGTTTGACTCTCCTGACAGGGCCTACCTACGAGCAGTACTTC
TRBV19	.	TRBJ1-2	.	CASSPQVPSYGYTF	TGTGCCAGTAGCCCCCAGGTCCCAAGCTATGGCTACACCTTC
TRBV5-4	few	TRBJ1-1	TRBD1	CASTRQGSTEAFF	TGTGCCAGCACCAGACAGGGGAGCACTGAAGCTTTCTTT
TRBV21-1	few	TRBJ1-5	.	CASSKCGNNQPQHF	TGTGCCAGCAGCAAATGTGGGAACAATCAGCCCCAGCATTTT
TRBV20-1	few	TRBJ1-1	.	CSARDPTRSTEAFF	TGCAGTGCTAGAGACCCGACTAGGTCCACTGAAGCTTTCTTT
TRBV2	few	TRBJ1-2	TRBD1	CASGEGQGALDGYTF	TGTGCCAGCGGGGAAGGACAGGGAGCTCTCGACGGCTACACCTTC
TRBV15	.	TRBJ1-2	.	CATSRTDGPGGTF	TGTGCCACCAGCAGGACAGACGGCCCCGGTGGTACCTTC
TRBV7-2	.	TRBJ1-4	.	CASSLVGEKLFF	TGTGCCAGCAGCTTAGTGGGAGAAAAACTGTTTTTT